The sequence of this TCR beta chain was determined in a study of radiation and T cells in renal cell carcinoma. About the research overall: Nephrectomy followed 15 Gy stereotactic body radiation by 4 weeks.

On this clone itself: The antigen is undetermined.

The V end was cut by 0 bases, the J end by 2 bases, with 14 bases between. This CDR3 spans 17 amino acids. The V gene's germline CDR1 is MGHRA and CDR2 YSYEKL. Time point defined: blood 2 weeks post-SBRT. Treatment defined: 15 Gy SBRT to primary tumor, nephrectomy 4 weeks later. After SBRT, blood was collected at 2 and 4 weeks, plus baseline. Profiled with immunoSEQ multiplex PCR; TCRdb holds only in-frame clones, not every one. The data contain roughly 130,000 clones, around four fifths of them singletons. Overall study results and limits: Pretreatment tumor biopsies were lacking, so baseline clonotypes are unknown. Top tumor clonotypes rose in blood 2 weeks post-radiation, then contracted.

Sequenced here: blood, sampled from a patient whose treatment included radiotherapy and nephrectomy. This receptor was obtained from a woman in her sixties or seventies with renal cell carcinoma. The chain joins TRBV4-1 to TRBJ2-1, with D unresolved. The CDR3 DNA is TGCGCCAGCAGCCAAGATCCAGCAACTGCGACCTACAATGAGCAGTTCTTC. It is translated as CASSQDPATATYNEQFF.